This is a list of T cell receptor beta chains from one sample in a study of blood T cells in healthy people across ages. TCRdb re-derived calls from the 5' RACE reads in MiXCR, one entry per CDR3 protein. This table has 550,000 to 800,000 distinct CDR3 sequences, 32% appearing once. The source material was blood. Every receptor here comes from a woman aged 80 or over in good health. CDR3s include the opening cysteine and the closing phenylalanine or tryptophan. A D gene is named only where the DNA matches it firmly. Where a row states a size, it is once, few, many or the class of an expanded clone; other rows omit it.

clone size	V gene	D gene	CDR3 length	J gene	CDR3 DNA	CDR3 protein
NA	TRBV7-3	TRBD1	12	TRBJ1-2	TGTGCCAGCAGCATGGGACAGGCGGACTACACCTTC	CASSMGQADYTF
few	TRBV5-5	NA	14	TRBJ1-5	TGTGCCAGCAGCTTATATGGGGGCCCAGGACCCCAGCATTTT	CASSLYGGPGPQHF
NA	TRBV18	NA	16	TRBJ2-7	TGTGCCAGCTCCCCCGACTCGCACGGCGTCTACAATGAGCAGTACTTC	CASSPDSHGVYNEQYF
many	TRBV20-1	NA	12	TRBJ2-7	TGCAGTGCTGGAGGGGTAACCGACGAGCAGTACTTC	CSAGGVTDEQYF
NA	TRBV20-1	TRBD1	13	TRBJ2-7	TGCAGTGCTAGAAGGGACAGGAGATACGAGCAGTACTTC	CSARRDRRYEQYF
many	TRBV7-2	NA	17	TRBJ2-1	TGTGCCAGCAGTCGAGACCCTCCGGGGGCCACCTACAATGAGCAGTTCTTC	CASSRDPPGATYNEQFF
many	TRBV5-1	TRBD2	15	TRBJ2-1	TGCGCCAGCAGCTTGGATGTCGGGGGGGCGAATGAGCAGTTCTTC	CASSLDVGGANEQFF
NA	TRBV7-2	TRBD1	15	TRBJ2-5	TGTGCCAGCAGCCACAGGGGACAAATCCAAGGGACCCAGTACTTC	CASSHRGQIQGTQYF
NA	TRBV6-1	NA	15	TRBJ1-5	TGTGCCAGCAGTGAAGCCGGACGAGGCGGTCAGCCCCAGCATTTT	CASSEAGRGGQPQHF
NA	TRBV19	NA	15	TRBJ1-1	TGTGCCAGTAGTATAGTCGCTGCCCGGAACACTGAAGCTTTCTTT	CASSIVAARNTEAFF
once	TRBV29-1	NA	15	TRBJ1-1	TGCAGCGTTGAAATAGGGCCCCTAATGAACACTGAAGCTTTCTTT	CSVEIGPLMNTEAFF
many	TRBV20-1	TRBD1	14	TRBJ2-7	TGCAGTGCCTTCCTGACAGGGATTTCCTACGAGCAGTACTTC	CSAFLTGISYEQYF
many	TRBV3-1	TRBD1	14	TRBJ2-7	TGTGCCAGCAGCCGGGACAGGGTGCTCGACGAGCAGTACTTC	CASSRDRVLDEQYF
few	TRBV28	NA	15	TRBJ2-1	TGTGCCTCGAAACCAGTCCAGGGGTCCTACAATGAGCAGTTCTTC	CASKPVQGSYNEQFF
NA	TRBV15	NA	12	TRBJ2-5	TGTGCCACCAGCCGTGACCAAGAGACCCAGTACTTC	CATSRDQETQYF
many	TRBV2	TRBD1	16	TRBJ2-5	TGTGCCAGCAGTGAAGAGACAGGGGCGCGAGGGGGGACCCAGTACTTC	CASSEETGARGGTQYF